The 32 T cell receptor beta chains listed next were all sequenced from one sample in a study of cytomegalovirus exposure and HLA in healthy donors. In the PCR, 60 Vbeta and 13 Jbeta primers were used. Using immunoSEQ multiplex PCR, the repertoire was profiled, and TCRdb retains in-frame clones only, with some absent. The table gives about 82,000 clones; the top ten clones make up around 1.1% of it. The sample comprised PBMCs. These TCRs come from a woman aged 25 to 45 in good health and CMV-seronegative.

The rearrangement links TRBV19 to TRBJ1-1, with D perhaps matching TRBD1 (5 bases). This CDR3 comprises 12 residues. Germline V lookup: CDR1 LNHDA, CDR2 SQIVND (reference sequence). The V end lost 7 bases, the J end lost 0 bases, and 6 bases lay between the germline ends. This CDR3 is CASTGLNTEAFF. The CDR3, as DNA: TGTGCCAGTACAGGGTTGAACACTGAAGCTTTCTTT.

The chain joins TRBV20-1 to TRBJ1-2; D possibly corresponds to TRBD1 (5 bases). Germline CDR1 reads DFQATT; CDR2 reads SNEGSKA (reference sequence). Trimming cost V 6 bases and J 8 bases, with 13 bases left between them. This CDR3 is built from 11 residues. The CDR3 loop reads CSAPSGVGYTF. The CDR3 nucleotides read TGCAGTGCCCCCTCGGGGGTAGGCTACACCTTC.

The chain employs TRBV6-1 and TRBJ2-7, with TRBD1 as a possible D gene (6 bases). In germline, CDR1 is MNHNS, CDR2 SASEGT. Deletions cut 9 bases from V and 1 base from J, with 19 bases between. The CDR3 runs 15 residues. CDR3 in amino acids: CASTPGTSASYEQYF. Here the CDR3 DNA reads TGTGCCAGTACCCCCGGGACATCCGCTTCCTACGAGCAGTACTTC.

This chain joins TRBV5-1 and TRBJ2-3, with 9 bases identical to TRBD2. Per the germline V gene, CDR1 is SGHRS and CDR2 is YFSETQ. This CDR3 is 16 amino acids long. Trimming removed 0 bases from V and 3 bases from J; junction bases left unmatched: 5. Here the CDR3 DNA reads TGCGCCAGCAGCTTGGAATCCAGCGGGAGGACAGATACGCAGTATTTT. Its translation is CASSLESSGRTDTQYF. Full variable domain (rest looked up from reference TRBV5-1 and TRBJ2-3): KAGVTQTPRYLIKTRGQQVTLSCSPISGHRSVSWYQQTPGQGLQFLFEYFSETQRNKGNFPGRFSGRQFSNSRSEMNVSTLELGDSALYLCASSLESSGRTDTQYFGPGTRLTVL.

The chain employs TRBV2 and TRBJ2-7; weak D call: TRBD2 (6 bases). V was pared by 1 base and J by 2 bases, with 9 bases between. CDR1 is SNHLY, CDR2 FYNNEI, per germline. CDR3 length: 14 residues. As DNA, the CDR3 is TGTGCCAGCAGTGAAGAGCGGGCCACCTACGAGCAGTACTTC. Its protein is CASSEERATYEQYF.

As regards this clone: At one of its ends the junction is not consistent with the germline gene, which may arise from a read error. The chain employs TRBV5-6 and TRBJ1-1; D not certain. Germline V CDR1 and CDR2: SGHDT, YYEEEE. The CDR3 covers 14 residues. CDR3 sequence: CASSFVGRDTEAFF. Written as DNA, the CDR3 is TGTGCCAGCAGCTTCGTAGGCAGAGACACTGAGGCTTTCTTT.

V and J are TRBV5-1 and TRBJ1-1, with 7 bases aligning to TRBD1. This CDR3 has 14 amino acids. Germline trimming cut 3 bases from V and 3 bases from J; bases unmatched to any gene: 5. Per germline, CDR1 SGHRS and CDR2 YFSETQ. CDR3 in amino acids: CASSSRDSYTEAFF. CDR3 nucleotides: TGCGCCAGCAGCTCCCGGGACAGCTACACTGAAGCTTTCTTT.

The rearrangement links TRBV6-1 to TRBJ1-5, with 9 bases matching TRBD1. The length of the CDR3 is 15 residues. The V segment lost 9 bases and the J segment 2 bases; nucleotides outside the gene matches: 8. Germline CDR1 reads MNHNS; CDR2 reads SASEGT. CDR3 residues: CASRTGGNGNQPQHF. The CDR3, as DNA: TGTGCCAGTAGAACAGGGGGCAATGGCAATCAGCCCCAGCATTTT.

The CDR3 DNA reads TGTGCCAGCACTTTCAATTCGGATTCACCCCTCCACTTT. Its protein is CASTFNSDSPLHF. The chain is built from TRBV27 and TRBJ1-6, with D unclear. The CDR3 runs to 13 residues. The V end lost 7 bases, the J end lost 8 bases, and 12 bases lay between the germline ends. Per germline, CDR1 MNHEY and CDR2 SMNVEV (reference sequence).

J is TRBJ2-5 and V is TRBV4-2; 8 nucleotides match TRBD2. Germline lookup yields CDR1 LGHNA and CDR2 YNFKEQ. The CDR3 totals 17 residues. V was pared by 1 base and J by 1 base, with 8 bases of the junction left unmatched. In DNA form, the CDR3 reads TGTGCCAGCAGCCAAGGGCTAGCGGGTACTACCCAAGAGACCCAGTACTTC. The encoded protein is CASSQGLAGTTQETQYF.

The chain couples TRBV7-9 to TRBJ1-2; D unclear. CDR1 and CDR2 (germline): SEHNR, FQNEAQ (reference sequence). V was trimmed by 5 bases and J by 2 bases, leaving 12 bases between them. This CDR3 is built from 14 residues. CDR3 coding DNA: TGTGCCAGCAGCCCCCCTACAGAAAACTATGGCTACACCTTC. Translating it yields CASSPPTENYGYTF. Full variable domain (rest looked up from reference TRBV7-9 and TRBJ1-2): DTGVSQNPRHKITKRGQNVTFRCDPISEHNRLYWYRQTLGQGPEFLTYFQNEAQLEKSRLLSDRFSAERPKGSFSTLEIQRTEQGDSAMYLCASSPPTENYGYTFGSGTRLTVV.

The rearrangement links TRBV2 to TRBJ1-5; D might be TRBD1 (6 bases). The CDR3 has 15 amino acids. V dropped 4 bases and J dropped 4 bases, with 14 bases sitting between them. Germline CDR1 SNHLY, CDR2 FYNNEI. CDR3 amino acids: CASSVSGVGNQPQHF. CDR3 nucleotides: TGTGCCAGCAGTGTATCAGGGGTCGGGAATCAGCCCCAGCATTTT.

The chain combines TRBV5-1 with TRBJ1-2, with D tentatively TRBD1 (5 bases). Trimming pared 0 bases from V and 4 bases from J, leaving 10 bases between. Germline V gene data show CDR1 as SGHRS and CDR2 as YFSETQ. This CDR3 region has 14 residues. In DNA, the CDR3 is TGCGCCAGCAGCTTGGAAGGGGTCGGCTATGGCTACACCTTC. This sequence encodes CASSLEGVGYGYTF.

This sequence joins TRBV10-2 and TRBJ2-3; tentatively, D is TRBD2 (6 bases). The V and J ends lost 2 bases and 1 base respectively, with 31 bases between them. The germline gives CDR1 WSHSY, CDR2 SAAADI. The CDR3 sequence is 22 residues long. The CDR3 here is CASSEPVLGWDPSGSGTDTQYF. The CDR3 DNA follows: TGCGCCAGCAGTGAGCCGGTGCTTGGATGGGACCCAAGCGGGTCTGGCACAGATACGCAGTATTTT.

The V call is TRBV19, the J call TRBJ1-5; D gene uncertain. Trimming stripped 4 bases from V and 6 bases from J, with 16 bases between. The CDR3 contains 15 residues. CDR1 is LNHDA and CDR2 is SQIVND in the germline V gene (reference sequence). The CDR3 sequence: CASSTDRLGSQPQHF. The DNA for the CDR3 is TGTGCCAGTAGTACGGACCGCCTGGGGAGTCAGCCCCAGCATTTT.

The J gene is TRBJ2-3, the V gene TRBV9; 10 bases map to TRBD2. From germline, CDR1 is SGDLS and CDR2 YYNGEE. The CDR3 is 16 amino acids. The ends lost 0 bases at V and 4 bases at J; junction bases unmatched: 5. In nucleotides, the CDR3 is TGTGCCAGCAGCGTAGAGAGCGGGGGGGCCGCAGATACGCAGTATTTT. This translates into CASSVESGGAADTQYF.

J is TRBJ2-1 and V is TRBV7-2; 13 nucleotides agree with TRBD2. Germline-derived CDR1 and CDR2 are SGHTA and FQGNSA. The junction had 9 bases not matched to a gene; V was cut back by 5 bases and J by 5 bases. CDR3 length equals 17 residues. CDR3 residues: CASSLWTSGRWDNEQFF. CDR3 bases: TGTGCCAGCAGCCTATGGACTAGCGGGAGATGGGACAATGAGCAGTTCTTC.

The chain employs TRBV5-1 and TRBJ2-7; 7 bases line up with TRBD2. Germline CDR1 is SGHRS and CDR2 is YFSETQ. V lost 1 base and J lost 2; bases outside the gene matches: 3. The CDR3 extends over 14 amino acids. The CDR3 region is CASSLLADTYEQYF. The CDR3 DNA reads TGCGCCAGCAGCTTGCTAGCGGATACCTACGAGCAGTACTTC.

CDR3 amino acids: CSTWTSAGGNEQFF. The CDR3 nucleotides are TGCAGCACCTGGACTAGCGCAGGGGGCAATGAGCAGTTCTTC. This chain links TRBV29-1 with TRBJ2-1, with 9 positions matching TRBD2. V lost 8 bases to trimming and J lost 6 bases; unmatched junction nucleotides: 11. CDR3 size: 14 residues. The germline V gene encodes CDR1 SQVTM and CDR2 ANQGSEA.

J is TRBJ2-7 and V is TRBV6-1, with 10 bases lining up with TRBD2. Unmatched junction bases numbered 4, after V lost 1 base and J lost 4 bases. Germline V gene lookup returns CDR1 MNHNS and CDR2 SASEGT. CDR3 length: 15 amino acids. The CDR3 reads CASSEGAGGQYEQYF. CDR3 bases: TGTGCCAGCAGTGAAGGAGCGGGGGGGCAGTACGAGCAGTACTTC.

The chain is built from TRBV5-1 and TRBJ1-2; TRBD1 agrees at 12 bases. The CDR3 covers 16 residues. Trimming at V came to 4 bases and at J to 4 bases, leaving 8 bases not matched to a gene. From germline, CDR1 is SGHRS and CDR2 YFSETQ. This CDR3 reads CASSPAGTGGGYGYTF. Here the CDR3 DNA reads TGCGCCAGCAGCCCCGCCGGGACAGGGGGCGGCTATGGCTACACCTTC.

The chain uses TRBV18 and TRBJ1-5; the D gene is possibly TRBD1 (6 bases). Trimming stripped 3 bases from V and 5 bases from J, with 11 bases between. This CDR3 comprises 14 residues. From germline, CDR1 is KGHSH and CDR2 LQKENI. The chain's CDR3 is CASSPGQPDQPQHF. For the CDR3, the DNA is TGTGCCAGCTCACCTGGACAGCCTGATCAGCCCCAGCATTTT. The full variable domain, in which reference TRBV18 and TRBJ1-5 provide the parts outside the CDR3, is NAGVMQNPRHLVRRRGQEARLRCSPMKGHSHVYWYRQLPEEGLKFMVYLQKENIIDESGMPKERFSAEFPKEGPSILRIQQVVRGDSAAYFCASSPGQPDQPQHFGDGTRLSIL.

The genes are TRBV4-1 and TRBJ1-1, with D possibly TRBD1 on 6 matching bases. The CDR3 contains 14 residues. Trimming left V 4 bases short and J 4 bases short, with 13 bases between. CDR1 and CDR2 from the germline V gene are MGHRA and YSYEKL. The CDR3 DNA reads as TGCGCCAGCAGCCCACAGGGCTGGAGCACTGAAGCTTTCTTT. Encoded protein: CASSPQGWSTEAFF.

This chain uses TRBV2 with TRBJ1-2; possibly TRBD1 for D (6 bases). This CDR3 has 12 amino acids. Germline CDR1 and CDR2: SNHLY and FYNNEI. Deletions cut 6 bases from V and 5 bases from J, with 10 bases between. The CDR3 reads CASSWTEYGYTF. The DNA of the CDR3 is TGTGCCAGCAGCTGGACAGAGTATGGCTACACCTTC.

The rearrangement uses TRBV30 and TRBJ2-6, with 9 bases that match TRBD1. This CDR3 spans 16 amino acids. The V gene end was trimmed by 5 bases and the J gene end by 1 base; junction bases not matched to a gene: 6. Germline V gene sequence: CDR1 GTSNPN, CDR2 SVGIG (reference sequence). CDR3 amino acids: CAWDSGTGSGANVLTF. The CDR3 DNA reads as TGTGCCTGGGATTCCGGGACAGGGTCTGGGGCCAACGTCCTGACTTTC.

This chain uses TRBV19 with TRBJ2-3; D not resolved. The CDR3 is 14 residues long. The V end was cut by 2 bases, the J end by 1 base, with 7 bases between. Germline CDR1 and CDR2: LNHDA and SQIVND (reference sequence). The CDR3 region has the DNA TGTGCCAGTAGTATAAGAGGAGGCACAGATACGCAGTATTTT. Amino acids: CASSIRGGTDTQYF.

The V call is TRBV5-6, the J call TRBJ2-7, with 9 bases identical to TRBD2. Trimming at V came to 4 bases and at J to 2 bases, leaving 7 bases not matched to a gene. This CDR3 region has 15 residues. CDR1 and CDR2 (germline): SGHDT, YYEEEE. CDR3 in amino acids: CASSPRGLAPYEQYF. CDR3 sequence (DNA): TGTGCCAGCAGCCCCCGGGGACTAGCCCCCTACGAGCAGTACTTC.

This sequence joins TRBV5-1 and TRBJ1-5; 8 bases line up with TRBD1. The J segment lost 2 bases and the V segment lost 4 bases, leaving 5 bases of the junction unmatched. Germline V gene sequence: CDR1 SGHRS, CDR2 YFSETQ. The CDR3 has 15 amino acids. The CDR3 DNA reads TGCGCCAGCAGCCAGACAGGGGAAGGCAATCAGCCCCAGCATTTT. Protein product: CASSQTGEGNQPQHF.

The rearrangement uses TRBV28 and TRBJ1-2; D remains unclear. Trimming removed 3 bases from V and 8 bases from J, with 13 bases in between. This CDR3 comprises 13 residues. CDR1 is MDHEN, CDR2 SYDVKM, per germline. This CDR3 is CASSFTHNSGYTF. As DNA, the CDR3 is TGTGCCAGCAGTTTTACCCACAATTCCGGCTACACCTTC.

The CDR3 loop is CASSPPGLIHEQFF. The CDR3 nucleotides are TGTGCCAGCTCACCCCCAGGGCTGATTCATGAGCAGTTCTTC. The V gene is TRBV18, the J gene TRBJ2-1; possibly TRBD1 for D (5 bases). CDR1 and CDR2 from the germline V gene are KGHSH and LQKENI. V dropped 3 bases and J dropped 8 bases, with 14 bases sitting between them. The CDR3 runs 14 residues.

J is TRBJ2-3 and V is TRBV6-1; the match to TRBD1 covers 8 bases. Germline V lookup: CDR1 MNHNS, CDR2 SASEGT. This CDR3 contains 15 residues. V was pared by 4 bases and J by 4 bases, with 7 bases of the junction left unmatched. As DNA, the CDR3 is TGTGCCAGCAGTGGCAGGGGGCGGGTTCCAGATACGCAGTATTTT. Protein sequence: CASSGRGRVPDTQYF.

A note on this clone: A junction end diverges from the germline sequence, so it may reflect a read error. The J gene is TRBJ2-7, the V gene TRBV6-1, with 8 nucleotides matching TRBD1. This CDR3 spans 13 amino acids. Germline V gene lookup returns CDR1 MNHNS and CDR2 SASEGT. CDR3 bases: TGTGTCAGCAGTGCGACAGGGGTCTACGAGCAGTACTTC. Translation: CVSSATGVYEQYF.